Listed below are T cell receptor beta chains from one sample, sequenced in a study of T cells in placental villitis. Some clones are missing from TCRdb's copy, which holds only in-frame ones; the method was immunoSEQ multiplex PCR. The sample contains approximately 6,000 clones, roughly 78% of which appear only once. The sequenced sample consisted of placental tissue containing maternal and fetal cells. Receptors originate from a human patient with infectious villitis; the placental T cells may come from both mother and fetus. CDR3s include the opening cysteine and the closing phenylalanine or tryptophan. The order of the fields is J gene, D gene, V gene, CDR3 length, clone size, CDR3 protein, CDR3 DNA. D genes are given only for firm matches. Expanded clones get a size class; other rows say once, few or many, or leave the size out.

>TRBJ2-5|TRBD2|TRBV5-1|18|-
CASSFGASGGQEQETQYF
TGCGCCAGCAGCTTCGGCGCTAGCGGGGGGCAAGAACAAGAGACCCAGTACTTC
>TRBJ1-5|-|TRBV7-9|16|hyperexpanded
CASSEEGTVLNQPQHF
TGTGCCAGCAGCGAAGAAGGGACGGTCCTCAATCAGCCCCAGCATTTT
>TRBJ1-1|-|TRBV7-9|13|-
CASSSLQVSEAFF
TGTGCCAGCAGCTCGCTACAGGTCTCTGAAGCTTTCTTT
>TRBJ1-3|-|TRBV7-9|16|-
CASSELGLTSGNTIYF
TGTGCCAGCAGCGAACTCGGACTGACCTCTGGAAACACCATATATTTT
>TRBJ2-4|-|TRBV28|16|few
CASSSPGSRAKNIQYF
TGTGCCAGCAGTTCCCCAGGGAGTAGAGCCAAAAACATTCAGTACTTC
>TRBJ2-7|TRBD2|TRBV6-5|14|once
CASRTLGLVDEQYF
TGTGCCAGCAGGACCCTAGGACTAGTCGACGAGCAGTACTTC
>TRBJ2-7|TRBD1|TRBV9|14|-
CASSVGDSMDEQYF
TGTGCCAGCAGCGTGGGGGACAGCATGGACGAGCAGTACTTC
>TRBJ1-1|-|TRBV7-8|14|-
CASSPGEVNTEAFF
TGTGCCAGCAGCCCCGGGGAGGTGAACACTGAAGCTTTCTTT
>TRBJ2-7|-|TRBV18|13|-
CASSGGDLYEQYF
TGTGCCAGCTCGGGTGGGGATCTCTACGAGCAGTACTTC
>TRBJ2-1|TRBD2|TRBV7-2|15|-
CASSLGTSRNNEQFF
TGTGCCAGCAGCCTTGGGACTAGCCGGAACAATGAGCAGTTCTTC
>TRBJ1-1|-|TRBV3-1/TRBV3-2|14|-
CASSRGQQNTEAFF
TGTGCCAGCAGCCGTGGACAGCAGAACACTGAAGCTTTCTTT
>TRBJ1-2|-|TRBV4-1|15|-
CASSHGSLPTTGYTF
TGCGCCAGCAGCCATGGCTCTCTGCCCACTACTGGCTACACCTTC
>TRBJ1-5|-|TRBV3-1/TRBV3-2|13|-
CASSQERNQPQHF
TGTGCCAGCAGCCAAGAAAGAAATCAGCCCCAGCATTTT
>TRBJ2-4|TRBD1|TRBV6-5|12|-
CASRGQGNIQYF
TGTGCCAGCAGGGGACAGGGGAACATTCAGTACTTC